Sequencing of this T cell receptor (beta chain) was carried out in a study of shared clonotypes between healthy human individuals. Comment on this clone: Its specificity is not known.

CD8 cells classed as naive were CD45RO-negative and positively selected for CCR7, excluding terminally differentiated effector memory CD45RA+ cells. General study results and limits: Only blood underwent sampling, and tissue repertoires likely differ. Depth of sequencing was expected to influence donor clonotype sharing. All-four-donor shared clonotypes had higher generation probabilities than non-shared clonotypes did.

The protocol was immunoSEQ multiplex PCR, while the TCRdb copy is restricted to in-frame clones and leaves out a portion. The table lists some 2 million clones, less than 95% of them singletons. V was pared by 5 bases and J by 5 bases, with 13 bases between. The CDR3 has 13 residues. From germline, CDR1 is SQVTM and CDR2 ANQGSEA. The sequenced sample was naive CD8+ T cells sorted from blood. The rearrangement joins TRBV29-1 to TRBJ2-1; tentatively, D is TRBD2 (6 bases). The receptor was derived from a man between 18 and 29 years old in good health. The CDR3 loop is CSVWLATDNEQFF. The DNA for the CDR3 is TGCAGCGTTTGGCTAGCGACCGACAATGAGCAGTTCTTC.